Shown below are 9 T cell receptor beta chains from a single sample sequenced in a study of vaccination effects on CD4 cells after COVID-19 (dated 2022 in TCRdb). The method behind the library was the immunoSEQ multiplex PCR assay. TCRdb mirrors the immuneACCESS table, restricted to in-frame sequences. Some clones are absent from its copies; in checked studies, under half trace to an unresolved V gene, and the reason for the others is unknown. The sample table lists around 69,000 clones, 74% of them with a count of one. Together, the top ten hold around 1.5% of the sample. These receptors' targets are unknown. To identify antigen-specific CD4+ T cell clonotypes by their expansion, the ViraFEST assay first stimulated PBMC with viral peptide pools and then applied TCR sequencing. After about 10 days of culture, CD4+ T cells were isolated with the EasySep CD4+ T cell isolation kit. Each participant got two doses of an mRNA SARS-CoV-2 vaccine, either BNT162b2 or mRNA-1273.

The specimen comprised CD4+ T cells from PBMCs cultured with HCoV-229E spike peptides, sampled after COVID-19 vaccination. Reading the label with the study, this specimen's cell subset or site is: HCoV-229E spike overlapping peptide pool stimulation. These TCRs come from a human donor who received a COVID-19 vaccine.

V and J are TRBV5-8 and TRBJ2-3; weak D call: TRBD1 (6 bases). This CDR3 is 15 amino acids long. The ends were cut back, 7 bases at V and 0 bases at J, with 15 bases in the middle. The germline V gene has CDR1 SGHTS and CDR2 YDEGEE. The CDR3 spells CASGRTEYSTDTQYF. The DNA of the CDR3 is TGTGCCAGCGGACGGACAGAATATAGCACAGATACGCAGTATTTT.

The CDR3 region has the DNA TGTGCCAGCTCCCGAGACAGGGGATGGGAGCAGTACGTC. This codes for CASSRDRGWEQYV. V and J are TRBV18 and TRBJ2-7; TRBD1 matches at 8 bases. CDR3 length equals 13 residues. Germline loops: CDR1 KGHSH, CDR2 LQKENI. The ends lost 6 bases at V and 7 bases at J; junction bases unmatched: 8.

V is TRBV24-1 and J is TRBJ2-5; tentatively, D is TRBD1 (6 bases). The CDR3 runs to 15 residues. Germline values: CDR1 KGHDR, CDR2 SFDVKD. V shed 2 bases and J shed 1 base, with 10 bases lying between them. The CDR3 here is CATSDSRGIQETQYF. CDR3 DNA sequence: TGTGCCACCAGTGATTCCAGGGGAATCCAAGAGACCCAGTACTTC.

CDR3 DNA: TGTGCTAGTGGTTTGGCTATGGAGACCCAGTACTTC. It is translated as CASGLAMETQYF. The chain has TRBV12-5 and TRBJ2-5; D not certain. Between the trimmed V and J ends, which lost 1 base and 5 bases, there was a span of 5 bases. The length of the CDR3 is 12 residues. The germline V gene encodes CDR1 LGHNT and CDR2 FRNRAP.

In its sample, this clone was seen a few times. CDR3 nucleotides: TGCGCCAGCGGGTGGACATTGAACACCGGGGAGCTGTTTTTT. Translated: CASGWTLNTGELFF. The rearrangement joins TRBV10-2 to TRBJ2-2; maybe TRBD1 (5 bases). The germline gives CDR1 WSHSY, CDR2 SAAADI. V dropped 8 bases and J dropped 1 base, with 11 bases sitting between them. This CDR3 comprises 14 residues.

The J gene is TRBJ2-3, the V gene TRBV24-1; D gene ambiguous. From germline, CDR1 is KGHDR and CDR2 SFDVKD. Trimming left V 1 base short and J 1 base short, with 5 bases between. This CDR3 contains 14 residues. CDR3 bases: TGTGCCACCAGTGATTTTTCTCGCACAGATACGCAGTATTTT. This gives the protein CATSDFSRTDTQYF.

The V gene is TRBV18, the J gene TRBJ2-3; 8 nucleotides align to TRBD2. This CDR3 has 18 residues. The V and J ends lost 3 bases and 0 bases, in that order; junction bases with no gene match: 11. CDR1 KGHSH and CDR2 LQKENI come from the germline V gene. In DNA form, the CDR3 reads TGTGCCAGCTCACCGCGGGGGGCCATACGTGCTAGCACAGATACGCAGTATTTT. Encoded protein: CASSPRGAIRASTDTQYF.

Here the CDR3 DNA reads TGTGCCAGCAGCTCGACGGGTCTTGAGACCCAGTACTTC. Protein product: CASSSTGLETQYF. The rearrangement uses TRBV7-9 and TRBJ2-5; D not certain. Germline-derived CDR1 and CDR2 are SEHNR and FQNEAQ (reference sequence). V lost 4 bases and J lost 5, with 11 bases in between. CDR3 size: 13 residues.

This chain connects TRBV4-1 to TRBJ1-5; 12 bases fit TRBD1. Trimming removed 4 bases from V and 8 bases from J; junction bases left unmatched: 9. Germline CDR1 MGHRA, CDR2 YSYEKL. The length of the CDR3 is 16 residues. The CDR3 coding sequence is TGCGCCAGCAGCCGAGCTGGGACAGGGGGCGCGGAGCCCCAGCATTTT. Encoded protein: CASSRAGTGGAEPQHF.